This T cell receptor (beta chain) was sequenced in a study of T cell responses to AZD1222 COVID-19 vaccine. Study-wide results and limits: Clonal diversity may have been underestimated, and the donors were mostly white British, with more females than males. Of the AZD1222 recipients, only 5 or 6 were seropositive at baseline. CD4 TCRs linked to vaccination spanned spike, dominating at 160-218 and 743-854.

As regards this clone: What it binds is unknown.

Germline-derived CDR1 and CDR2 are SGHTA and FQGNSA. V shed 5 bases, J shed 4 bases, and the junction held 6 bases outside the gene matches. CDR3 size: 15 residues. Assay used: immunoSEQ multiplex PCR; TCRdb lists only in-frame clones, some missing. Seen here are 95,000 to 150,000 clones, approximately 92% observed once, and the top ten hold 14%. This chain connects TRBV7-2 to TRBJ2-7; 12 bases are shared with TRBD2. The clonotype originates from an adult in good health. The sequencing here drew on peripheral blood, taken on day 0 of AZD1222 vaccination. CDR3 sequence (DNA): TGTGCCAGCAGCATCAGACTAGCGGGAGATTACGAGCAGTACTTC. Amino acid sequence: CASSIRLAGDYEQYF.